Described below is a single T cell receptor beta chain sequence and its context. This entry is derived from a study of blood T cell repertoires in COVID-19. Profiled with immunoSEQ multiplex PCR; TCRdb holds only in-frame clones, not every one. The table lists hundreds of thousands of clones, 89% of them singletons. This CDR3 spans 14 amino acids. V shed 8 bases and J shed 1 base, with 15 bases lying between them. Germline V gene sequence: CDR1 MNHEY, CDR2 SVGAGI. This TCR was recovered from a man in his forties with acute or convalescent COVID-19. Specimen: peripheral blood. The chain combines TRBV6-5 with TRBJ2-7, with TRBD2 as a possible D gene (6 bases). CDR3 protein: CASGSASASYEQYF. CDR3 DNA: TGTGCCAGCGGGTCGGCTAGCGCTTCCTACGAGCAGTACTTC.